The TCR beta chain described here comes from a study of blood T cell repertoires in COVID-19. Whole-study context: Samples taken during acute and convalescent COVID-19 were collected in the United States, Italy and Spain. Sources were T cells, B-cell-depleted T cells, or PBMCs; the material itself was cDNA or gDNA.

From germline, CDR1 is LGHDT and CDR2 YNNKEL (reference sequence). V lost 0 bases and J 0 bases, leaving 6 bases between the germline ends. There are 14 residues in the CDR3. Per the original data handling: Amplified reference gene primers provided the basis for estimating nucleated cell counts. Sequenced by immunoSEQ multiplex PCR; TCRdb stores in-frame clones only, minus some. For V, J and clone size, that table is used; D and trimming come from the DNA. The repertoire holds about 130,000 clones, with around 86% as singletons. This TCR came from a woman in her forties or fifties who had recovered from COVID-19. This chain joins TRBV3-1 (or the pseudogene TRBV3-2) and TRBJ2-7, with no clear D. The sample taken for sequencing was peripheral blood. Here the CDR3 DNA reads TGTGCCAGCAGCCAAGAATCGGGCTCCTACGAGCAGTACTTC. Residues: CASSQESGSYEQYF.